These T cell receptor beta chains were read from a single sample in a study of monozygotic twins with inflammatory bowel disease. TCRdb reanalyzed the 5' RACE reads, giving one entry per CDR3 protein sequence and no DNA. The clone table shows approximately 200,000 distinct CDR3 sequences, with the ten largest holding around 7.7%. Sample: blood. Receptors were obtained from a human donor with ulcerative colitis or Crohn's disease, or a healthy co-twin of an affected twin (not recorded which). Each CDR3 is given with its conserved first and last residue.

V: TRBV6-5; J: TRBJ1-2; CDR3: CASSYSGDRGLIYGYTF
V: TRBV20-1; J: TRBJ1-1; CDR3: CSAGEGAEAFF
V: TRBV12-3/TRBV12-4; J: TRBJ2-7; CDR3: CASSPHVDRGSYEQYF
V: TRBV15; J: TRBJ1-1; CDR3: CATSRGGVTGAFF
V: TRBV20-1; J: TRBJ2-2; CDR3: CSPWGPMNTGELFF
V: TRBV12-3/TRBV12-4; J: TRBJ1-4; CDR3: CASRGRVGEKLFF
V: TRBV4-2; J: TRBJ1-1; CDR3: CASSQAGTVNTEAFF
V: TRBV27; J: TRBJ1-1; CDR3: CASSLFEGTEAFF
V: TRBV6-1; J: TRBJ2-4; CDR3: CASSEETSGAMIAKNIQYF
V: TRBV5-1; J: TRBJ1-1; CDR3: CASSLGQRLVNTEAFF
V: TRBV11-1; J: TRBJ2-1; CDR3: CASSSGTSGRAISANEQFF
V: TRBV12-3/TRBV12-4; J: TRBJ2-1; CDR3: CASSTRHEQFF
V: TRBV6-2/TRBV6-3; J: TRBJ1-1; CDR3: CASSYWVGTEAFF
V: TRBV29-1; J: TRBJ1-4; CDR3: CSVTTTVEKLFF
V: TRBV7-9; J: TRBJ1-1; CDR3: CASSLGAGNTEAFF
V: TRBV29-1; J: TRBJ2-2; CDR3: CSAGDRSAGELFF
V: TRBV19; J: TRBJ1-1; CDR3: CASTHAGLNTEAFF
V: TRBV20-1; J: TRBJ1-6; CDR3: CSARGQGSLSGSPLHF
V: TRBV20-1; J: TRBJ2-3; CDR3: CSASTSGGSTDTQYF
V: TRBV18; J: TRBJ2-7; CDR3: CTSSRDRELREQYF
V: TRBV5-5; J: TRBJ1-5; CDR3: CASSRAPAAIANQPQHF
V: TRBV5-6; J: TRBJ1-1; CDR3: CASSLNSYEAFF
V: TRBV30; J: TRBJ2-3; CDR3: CAWSVGGSTDTQYF
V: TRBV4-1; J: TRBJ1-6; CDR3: CASSQVPGGGNSPLHF
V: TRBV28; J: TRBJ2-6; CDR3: CASSLGGLGGANVLTF
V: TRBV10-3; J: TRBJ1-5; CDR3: CAISGQLGGPQHF
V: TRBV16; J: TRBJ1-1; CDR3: CASSGGRDEAFF
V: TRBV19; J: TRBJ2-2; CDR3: CASSIQQGTGELFF
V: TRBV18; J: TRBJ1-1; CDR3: CASSARQGRGTEAFF
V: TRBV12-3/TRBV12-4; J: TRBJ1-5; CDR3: CASSRTGGSQPQHF
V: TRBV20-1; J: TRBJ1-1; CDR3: CSARDRAGAVNTEAFF
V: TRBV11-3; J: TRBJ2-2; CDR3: CASSLDGNTGELFF
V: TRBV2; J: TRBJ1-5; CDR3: CARKAGAFGQPQHF
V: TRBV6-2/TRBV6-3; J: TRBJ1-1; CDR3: CASSYGVWTEAFF
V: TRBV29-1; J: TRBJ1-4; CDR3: CSVEQGEKLFF
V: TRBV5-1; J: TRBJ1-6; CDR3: CASSLGTRSPLHF
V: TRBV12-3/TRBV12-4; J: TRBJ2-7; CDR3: CASRLEGTGSYEQYF
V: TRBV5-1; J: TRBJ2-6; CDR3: CASSLEGASSGANVLTF
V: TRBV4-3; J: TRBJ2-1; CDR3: CASSQERGGGVYNEQFF
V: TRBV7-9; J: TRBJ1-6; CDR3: CASSRGNDSPLHF
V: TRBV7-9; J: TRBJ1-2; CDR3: CASSFSGGRLGNGYTF
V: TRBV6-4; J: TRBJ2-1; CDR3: CASSDSTSGLNEQFF
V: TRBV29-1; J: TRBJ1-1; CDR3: CSAFLAMNTEAFF
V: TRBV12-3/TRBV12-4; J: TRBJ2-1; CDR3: CASSLESRAQFF
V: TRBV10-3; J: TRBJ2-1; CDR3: CAISESTPYQGGSYYNEQFF
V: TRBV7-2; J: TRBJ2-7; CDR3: CASSLGSGPSYEQYF
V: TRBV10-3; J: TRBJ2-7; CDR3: CAISEETTGLYSYEQYF
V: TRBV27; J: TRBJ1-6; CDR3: CASSKPGSSPLHF